This T cell receptor (beta chain) derives from a study of identical twins. Each CDR3 protein is one row after TCRdb ran MiXCR on the 5' RACE reads. The sample lists 470,000 or so distinct CDR3 sequences; approximately 24% were seen once. V lost 5 bases and J lost 6, with 12 bases in between. Germline values: CDR1 SGHVS, CDR2 FNYEAQ. The CDR3 is 13 residues long. This sample was also put to use in a study of T cells expressing NK-cell markers.

Sequences were obtained from CD4+ T cells sorted from blood. The chain employs TRBV7-6 and TRBJ2-3; TRBD2 might be the D (5 bases). The source is a woman between 18 and 30 years old in good health. CDR3 in amino acids: CASSIGGGDTQYF. The CDR3 coding sequence is TGTGCCAGCAGCATTGGAGGCGGCGATACGCAGTATTTT.